The 21 T cell receptor beta chains presented below share a single source sample, sequenced in a study of graft-versus-host responses after intestinal transplantation. The table came from immunoSEQ multiplex PCR; TCRdb's copy has only in-frame clones and leaves some out. The sample gives roughly 98,000 clones, roughly 91% of which show up once; 0.95% to 1.3% is in the top ten. Their antigens are not known. The sequences come from unstimulated CD8+ T cells sorted from spleen or lymph node cells, collected before transplant. These TCRs come from a human donor who was the organ donor for an intestinal transplant.

This chain joins TRBV6-1 and TRBJ2-7; D is uncertain. V was clipped by 6 bases and J by 2 bases, with 5 bases between them. This CDR3 has 11 amino acids. CDR1 is MNHNS and CDR2 is SASEGT in the germline V gene. CDR3 amino acids: CASRLAYEQYF. The CDR3, as DNA: TGTGCCAGCAGACTCGCCTACGAGCAGTACTTC.

As concerns this clone: At one end the junction does not follow the germline gene, possibly because of a read error. V usage is TRBV27 and J usage is TRBJ1-1; D is undetermined. CDR3 length: 14 residues. The germline CDR1 and CDR2 sequences are MNHEY and SMNVEV (reference sequence). CDR3 nucleotide sequence: TGTGTCAGCAGCTCATCGGCGGGAGGGACTGAAGCTTTCTTT. Protein: CVSSSSAGGTEAFF.

The chain links TRBV30 to TRBJ1-6; possibly TRBD1 for D (5 bases). CDR1 GTSNPN and CDR2 SVGIG come from the germline V gene (reference sequence). V shed 0 bases and J shed 17 bases, with 11 bases lying between them. The CDR3 covers 11 residues. The CDR3 nucleotides read TGTGCCTGGAGTGTGGGCACAGGCTTCCACTTT. Encoded protein: CAWSVGTGFHF.

V usage is TRBV11-2 and J usage is TRBJ2-2, with no clear D. CDR3 size: 13 residues. The V and J ends lost 3 bases and 1 base respectively, with 3 bases between them. CDR1 and CDR2 from the germline V gene are SGHAT and FQNNGV. The CDR3 spells CASSFGNTGELFF. The CDR3 nucleotides are TGTGCCAGCAGCTTCGGGAACACCGGGGAGCTGTTTTTT.

The CDR3 nucleotides are TGTGCCAGCAGCCAAGGGACTAGCGGGATAGATACGCAGTATTTT. Amino acid sequence: CASSQGTSGIDTQYF. The chain has TRBV4-2 and TRBJ2-3, with 12 bases fitting TRBD2. Per germline, CDR1 LGHNA and CDR2 YNFKEQ. This CDR3 is 15 amino acids long. V was clipped by 1 base and J by 5 bases; unmatched bases: 1.

The rearrangement uses TRBV5-6 and TRBJ1-1; D ambiguous. There are 12 residues in the CDR3. Germline-derived CDR1 and CDR2 are SGHDT and YYEEEE. Trimming shortened V by 4 bases and J by 4 bases, and 8 bases separated the two germline ends. The CDR3 nucleotides are TGTGCCAGCAGCGTCCACGGCACTGAAGCTTTCTTT. Protein product: CASSVHGTEAFF.

The chain employs TRBV5-8 and TRBJ2-7; TRBD2 might be the D (7 bases). CDR1 SGHTS and CDR2 YDEGEE come from the germline V gene. The V gene lost 5 bases and the J gene lost 2 bases, with 20 bases spanning the gap. This CDR3 contains 16 residues. DNA of the CDR3: TGTGCCAGCAGGACCCGAAAGGGGGAGGGCCCCTACGAGCAGTACTTC. Translating it yields CASRTRKGEGPYEQYF.

The V call is TRBV7-9, the J call TRBJ2-7, with TRBD1 identical over 7 bases. This CDR3 has 13 residues. The trim removed 5 bases at V and 3 bases at J, leaving 4 bases unmatched. Germline lookup yields CDR1 SEHNR and CDR2 FQNEAQ (reference sequence). Written as DNA, the CDR3 is TGTGCCAGCAGCGCCCGGGACAGCTACGAGCAGTACTTC. Protein product: CASSARDSYEQYF.

J is TRBJ2-3 and V is TRBV19; a possible D gene is TRBD2 (5 bases). This CDR3 has 15 amino acids. The germline V gene encodes CDR1 LNHDA and CDR2 SQIVND (reference sequence). Between the trimmed V and J ends, which lost 3 bases and 1 base, there was a span of 11 bases. The CDR3 nucleotides are TGTGCCAGTAGTATCCCCGGAGGTGGCACAGATACGCAGTATTTT. Residues: CASSIPGGGTDTQYF.

This chain uses TRBV30 with TRBJ2-5, with D possibly matching TRBD1 (6 bases). The CDR3 totals 15 residues. Germline CDR1 is GTSNPN and CDR2 is SVGIG (reference sequence). V was cut by 2 bases and J by 4 bases, with 17 bases left in between. The CDR3 sequence: CAWSRRGREGETQYF. CDR3 DNA sequence: TGTGCCTGGAGTCGCAGGGGCCGAGAGGGAGAGACCCAGTACTTC.

CDR3 nucleotides: TGCGCCAGCAGCGTCATAACAGGGGGCCGGACTGAAGCTTTCTTT. It codes for CASSVITGGRTEAFF. The rearrangement joins TRBV5-1 to TRBJ1-1, with 9 bases aligning to TRBD1. The CDR3 has 15 amino acids. V shed 4 bases, J shed 5 bases, and the junction held 9 bases outside the gene matches. The germline gives CDR1 SGHRS, CDR2 YFSETQ.

In this sample, this clone turned up once. This sequence joins TRBV18 and TRBJ2-3; 13 nucleotides align to TRBD2. V lost 3 bases and J lost 5; bases outside the gene matches: 8. The CDR3 length is 17 residues. Germline CDR1 is KGHSH and CDR2 is LQKENI. The CDR3 DNA reads TGTGCCAGCTCACCCCAAGGACTAGCGGGAGTCATAGATACGCAGTATTTT. Its protein is CASSPQGLAGVIDTQYF.

This rearrangement joins TRBV4-3 to TRBJ2-7, with a tentative D call TRBD1 (5 bases). Trimming shortened V by 4 bases and J by 5 bases, and 15 bases separated the two germline ends. The CDR3 length is 14 residues. Per the germline V gene, CDR1 is LGHNA and CDR2 is YSLEER. The CDR3 region is CASSLGQGPDEQYF. The CDR3 coding sequence is TGCGCCAGCAGCCTAGGGCAGGGCCCCGACGAGCAGTACTTC.

The chain combines TRBV9 with TRBJ1-2, with a possible D match to TRBD1 (5 bases). CDR1 and CDR2 (germline): SGDLS, YYNGEE. V gave up 0 bases and J gave up 5 bases, with 11 bases separating them. The CDR3 has 14 residues. Here the CDR3 reads CASSVGGGTYGYTF. CDR3 DNA: TGTGCCAGCAGCGTAGGGGGGGGGACTTATGGCTACACCTTC.

This chain joins TRBV7-9 and TRBJ1-2; D is uncertain. V lost 6 bases, J lost 4 bases, and 27 bases lay in between. CDR3 size: 18 residues. CDR1 SEHNR and CDR2 FQNEAQ come from the germline V gene (reference sequence). CDR3 in amino acids: CASSPPQEDHPEFYGYTF. The CDR3 DNA reads TGTGCCAGCAGTCCCCCCCAGGAGGACCACCCGGAGTTCTATGGCTACACCTTC.

V usage is TRBV4-1 and J usage is TRBJ2-1, with TRBD2 matching 12 bases. The V gene end was trimmed by 4 bases and the J gene end by 0 bases; junction bases not matched to a gene: 4. CDR3 length: 17 amino acids. Germline CDR1 MGHRA, CDR2 YSYEKL. As DNA, the CDR3 is TGCGCCAGCAGCCGGCTAGCGGGGGGGAGCTCCTACAATGAGCAGTTCTTC. It codes for CASSRLAGGSSYNEQFF.

The rearrangement joins TRBV9 to TRBJ1-6; 7 bases map to TRBD1. This CDR3 is built from 15 residues. V shed 3 bases and J 8 bases; nucleotides not matched to a gene: 8. Germline CDR1 SGDLS, CDR2 YYNGEE. As DNA, the CDR3 is TGTGCCAGCAGCGGCAGGGGGTTTTGGTATTCACCCCTCCACTTT. Protein product: CASSGRGFWYSPLHF.

A remark on this clone: The sample carries other DNA sequences with the same CDR3. The CDR3 coding sequence is TGTGCCAGCAGCTTTTTACCGCGCCCAGAGACCCAGTACTTC. Its translation: CASSFLPRPETQYF. The J gene is TRBJ2-5, the V gene TRBV28; D remains unclear. The germline CDR1 and CDR2 sequences are MDHEN and SYDVKM. This CDR3 is 14 amino acids long. Trimming took off 6 bases at V and 4 bases at J, with 15 bases between the two ends. The whole variable domain, remainder taken from reference TRBV28 and TRBJ2-5, is DVKVTQSSRYLVKRTGEKVFLECVQDMDHENMFWYRQDPGLGLRLIYFSYDVKMKEKGDIPEGYSVSREKKERFSLILESASTNQTSMYLCASSFLPRPETQYFGPGTRLLVL.

The chain has TRBV27 and TRBJ2-7, with D maybe TRBD2 (5 bases). This CDR3 comprises 13 residues. The V gene lost 4 bases and the J gene lost 7 bases, with 14 bases spanning the gap. The V gene's germline CDR1 is MNHEY and CDR2 SMNVEV (reference sequence). CDR3 amino acids: CASSSRGSWEQYF. The CDR3 DNA sequence: TGTGCCAGCAGTTCTCGGGGTTCATGGGAGCAGTACTTC.

The gene calls are TRBV2 and TRBJ2-1, with 7 nucleotides matching TRBD1. The CDR3 totals 14 residues. Germline CDR1 SNHLY, CDR2 FYNNEI. Trimming removed 8 bases from V and 6 bases from J; junction bases left unmatched: 10. The CDR3 protein is CASGFRQGSNEQFF. CDR3 bases: TGTGCCAGCGGGTTCAGACAGGGTAGCAATGAGCAGTTCTTC.

This clone appeared once. CDR3 nucleotides: TGTGCCAGCTCACCACCGGAGGGAGGGCTCTACAATGAGCAGTTCTTC. It specifies CASSPPEGGLYNEQFF. This sequence joins TRBV18 and TRBJ2-1; 7 bases fit TRBD2. Trimming took 0 bases from V and 3 from J; bases not matched to a gene: 5. Germline-derived CDR1 and CDR2 are KGHSH and LQKENI. This CDR3 is 16 amino acids long.